Below, 21 T cell receptor beta chains from the same sample are listed, as sequenced in a study of blood T cell repertoires in COVID-19. TCRdb's table, derived via immunoSEQ multiplex PCR, lists solely in-frame clones and lacks some. Of 300,000 to 350,000 clones in the sample, roughly 87% were seen once. Sequencing used PBMCs or T cells enriched from blood (not recorded which). Receptors were obtained from a woman aged 18-30 years who had recovered from COVID-19.

V usage is TRBV7-9 and J usage is TRBJ1-1; D remains ambiguous. CDR3 length: 13 residues. Germline CDR1 and CDR2: SEHNR and FQNEAQ (reference sequence). Trimming stripped 5 bases from V and 0 bases from J, with 7 bases between. The CDR3 nucleotides are TGTGCCAGCAGCGGGCCGGTGAACACTGAAGCTTTCTTT. Amino acids: CASSGPVNTEAFF. The entire variable domain, with the rest obtained from reference TRBV7-9 and TRBJ1-1, is as follows: DTGVSQNPRHKITKRGQNVTFRCDPISEHNRLYWYRQTLGQGPEFLTYFQNEAQLEKSRLLSDRFSAERPKGSFSTLEIQRTEQGDSAMYLCASSGPVNTEAFFGQGTRLTVV.

The count of this clone is one. The chain links TRBV10-3 to TRBJ1-4; D may be TRBD1 (5 bases). The V end was cut by 8 bases, the J end by 8 bases, with 12 bases between. CDR1 is ENHRY and CDR2 is SYGVKD in the germline V gene. CDR3 size: 12 residues. This chain's CDR3 is CAIGGAGEKLFF. The CDR3 region has the DNA TGTGCCATCGGTGGGGCAGGAGAAAAACTGTTTTTT.

The DNA for the CDR3 is TGTGCCAGCAGCTTGGCCGCTGGGCATCAGCCCCAGCATTTT. Translation: CASSLAAGHQPQHF. This chain connects TRBV5-5 to TRBJ1-5; D uncertain. Germline-derived CDR1 and CDR2 are SGHKS and YYEKEE (reference sequence). Trimming shortened V by 0 bases and J by 5 bases, and 9 bases separated the two germline ends. This CDR3 region has 14 residues.

This clone was seen a single time. The chain carries TRBV18 and TRBJ2-3; 11 bases align to TRBD2. The CDR3 is made up of 16 amino acids. V lost 4 bases and J lost 3; bases outside the gene matches: 6. Per germline, CDR1 KGHSH and CDR2 LQKENI. The DNA for the CDR3 is TGTGCCAGCTCACGGGGCACTAGCGGGAGTACAGATACGCAGTATTTT. Translated, it gives CASSRGTSGSTDTQYF.

Notes on this clone: The sample has other DNA sequences that encode this CDR3 too. This chain joins TRBV4-2 and TRBJ1-2; no definite D call. The germline V and J ends were trimmed by 1 base and 2 bases, with 5 bases remaining between them. CDR3 length: 13 residues. Germline V gene lookup returns CDR1 LGHNA and CDR2 YNFKEQ. CDR3 DNA sequence: TGTGCCAGCAGCCAAGGCAGGAACTATGGCTACACCTTC. Translation: CASSQGRNYGYTF.

The count of this clone is one. The V and J genes are TRBV30 and TRBJ1-4, with a possible D match to TRBD1 (6 bases). The CDR3 covers 15 residues. Between the trimmed V and J ends, which lost 3 bases and 7 bases, there was a span of 18 bases. Germline V lookup: CDR1 GTSNPN, CDR2 SVGIG (reference sequence). The DNA for the CDR3 is TGTGCCTGGAGCGAACAGGGTACTCCAATTGAAAAACTGTTTTTT. Translation gives CAWSEQGTPIEKLFF.

Comments on this clone: The junction does not match germline at one end; this may be a read error. This chain links TRBV15 with TRBJ2-3, with D maybe TRBD1 (7 bases). Germline CDR1 and CDR2: LNHNV and YYDKDF (reference sequence). CDR3 length: 18 residues. CDR3 coding DNA: TGTGCCACCAGCAGAGCAGGGGGGCTAATGGGCCTCACAAATACGCAGTATTTT. This translates into CATSRAGGLMGLTNTQYF.

This chain uses TRBV10-3 with TRBJ2-5, with 8 positions matching TRBD1. V shed 4 bases and J 5 bases; nucleotides not matched to a gene: 6. Germline CDR1 and CDR2: ENHRY and SYGVKD. The CDR3 has 14 residues. The CDR3, as DNA: TGTGCCATCAGTGCGCAGGGGGCCGGGGAGACCCAGTACTTC. Protein sequence: CAISAQGAGETQYF.

The chain employs TRBV7-9 and TRBJ1-3, with 7 positions matching TRBD1. J was trimmed by 0 bases and V by 3 bases; bases with no gene match: 8. Germline V lookup: CDR1 SEHNR, CDR2 FQNEAQ (reference sequence). CDR3 length: 17 residues. The CDR3, as DNA: TGTGCCAGCAGCTTGTGGCAGACAGGGACCTCTGGAAACACCATATATTTT. This encodes CASSLWQTGTSGNTIYF.

The V call is TRBV28, the J call TRBJ1-2, with D possibly matching TRBD1 (5 bases). Trimming took 8 bases from V and 7 from J, leaving 23 bases between them. Germline V gives CDR1 MDHEN, CDR2 SYDVKM. There are 15 residues in the CDR3. The chain's CDR3 is CASRGTGRGTIGYTF. DNA for the CDR3: TGTGCCAGCCGAGGCACAGGAAGGGGAACTATTGGCTACACCTTC.

This chain connects TRBV7-2 to TRBJ2-2; 8 positions match TRBD2. V lost 7 bases to trimming and J lost 5 bases; unmatched junction nucleotides: 15. CDR1 and CDR2 (germline): SGHTA, FQGNSA. The CDR3 length is 17 residues. CDR3 nucleotide sequence: TGTGCCAGCAACGGGGGGGTTTTTGGCAGCGTTACCGGGGAGCTGTTTTTT. Translating it yields CASNGGVFGSVTGELFF. The full variable domain, completed using reference TRBV7-2 and TRBJ2-2, is GAGVSQSPSNKVTEKGKDVELRCDPISGHTALYWYRQSLGQGLEFLIYFQGNSAPDKSGLPSDRFSAERTGGSVSTLTIQRTQQEDSAVYLCASNGGVFGSVTGELFFGEGSRLTVL.

V gene TRBV19 combines with J gene TRBJ1-5, with TRBD1 matching over 8 bases. CDR3 length equals 16 residues. Germline V gives CDR1 LNHDA, CDR2 SQIVND (reference sequence). The V segment lost 7 bases and the J segment 6 bases; nucleotides outside the gene matches: 14. CDR3 in amino acids: CASMEADREDFQPQHF. DNA for the CDR3: TGTGCCAGTATGGAGGCGGACAGGGAGGATTTTCAGCCCCAGCATTTT.

The chain joins TRBV7-9 to TRBJ2-2; D is perhaps TRBD2 (5 bases). Germline CDR1 reads SEHNR; CDR2 reads FQNEAQ (reference sequence). V dropped 1 base and J dropped 1 base, with 13 bases sitting between them. The CDR3 covers 17 residues. The CDR3 coding sequence is TGTGCCAGCAGCTTAGAAGTTACAGCGGAGAACACCGGGGAGCTGTTTTTT. Encoded protein: CASSLEVTAENTGELFF.

V is TRBV7-2 and J is TRBJ1-5; D gene ambiguous. This CDR3 is 14 amino acids long. The germline V and J ends were trimmed by 3 bases and 3 bases, with 9 bases remaining between them. Germline-derived CDR1 and CDR2 are SGHTA and FQGNSA. The CDR3 sequence: CASSFGSINQPQHF. DNA for the CDR3: TGTGCCAGCAGCTTCGGGTCAATCAATCAGCCCCAGCATTTT. The variable domain in full, completed from reference TRBV7-2 and TRBJ1-5, reads GAGVSQSPSNKVTEKGKDVELRCDPISGHTALYWYRQSLGQGLEFLIYFQGNSAPDKSGLPSDRFSAERTGGSVSTLTIQRTQQEDSAVYLCASSFGSINQPQHFGDGTRLSIL.

This chain connects TRBV9 to TRBJ2-2, with TRBD1 matching 8 bases. CDR3 length: 16 amino acids. Germline V lookup: CDR1 SGDLS, CDR2 YYNGEE. The ends lost 4 bases at V and 5 bases at J; junction bases unmatched: 10. CDR3 region: CASSPSDRGRTGELFF. CDR3 coding DNA: TGTGCCAGCAGCCCAAGCGACAGGGGTCGAACCGGGGAGCTGTTTTTT.

V usage is TRBV5-1 and J usage is TRBJ2-1, with D unresolved. Germline CDR1 reads SGHRS; CDR2 reads YFSETQ. The CDR3 covers 13 residues. Between the trimmed V and J ends, which lost 0 bases and 7 bases, there was a span of 8 bases. The CDR3 sequence is CASSLGATNEQFF. CDR3 DNA sequence: TGCGCCAGCAGCTTGGGGGCAACGAATGAGCAGTTCTTC.

This chain uses TRBV6-5 with TRBJ2-3, with D possibly being TRBD2 (6 bases). Germline V gene data show CDR1 as MNHEY and CDR2 as SVGAGI. The CDR3 is 14 residues long. V was clipped by 2 bases and J by 5 bases, with 11 bases between them. The CDR3 protein is CASSYGLKGDTQYF. The DNA of the CDR3 is TGTGCCAGCAGTTACGGACTAAAGGGAGATACGCAGTATTTT.

The V gene is TRBV6-2 or TRBV6-3, the J gene TRBJ1-4; D is unclear. Germline V gene lookup returns CDR1 MNHEY and CDR2 SVGEGT. The CDR3 contains 15 residues. Trimming removed 5 bases from V and 0 bases from J, with 10 bases in between. The CDR3 DNA is TGTGCCAGCAGTCCAAAACAAGCAACTAATGAAAAACTGTTTTTT. Translated, it gives CASSPKQATNEKLFF.

J is TRBJ1-6 and V is TRBV24-1, with 10 bases fitting TRBD1. The trim removed 9 bases at V and 7 bases at J, leaving 11 bases unmatched. This CDR3 is 16 amino acids long. The germline CDR1 and CDR2 sequences are KGHDR and SFDVKD. The CDR3, as DNA: TGTGCCACCTGTACGGACAGGGGGGTTTTAAATTCACCCCTCCACTTT. Its translation is CATCTDRGVLNSPLHF.

This clone occurred once. The chain links TRBV5-4 to TRBJ1-1; weak D call: TRBD1 (6 bases). The CDR3 extends over 14 amino acids. CDR1 is SGHNT and CDR2 is YYREEE in the germline V gene (reference sequence). Trimming removed 1 base from V and 5 bases from J, with 12 bases in between. The DNA of the CDR3 is TGTGCCAGCAGCTTGACAGGGTATAATACTGAAGCTTTCTTT. It encodes CASSLTGYNTEAFF.

The rearrangement uses TRBV19 and TRBJ1-1; the match to TRBD1 covers 8 bases. CDR3 length: 14 residues. V was pared by 4 bases and J by 9 bases, with 10 bases of the junction left unmatched. CDR1 LNHDA and CDR2 SQIVND come from the germline V gene (reference sequence). The chain's CDR3 is CASSKPGGGQKAFF. The CDR3 DNA is TGTGCCAGTAGTAAGCCAGGGGGCGGACAGAAAGCTTTCTTT.